The following is a TCR beta chain sequence with its context. In germline, CDR1 is SEHNR, CDR2 FQNEAQ (reference sequence). V lost 3 bases to trimming and J lost 7 bases, with 13 bases between them. This CDR3 comprises 15 residues. This table comes from immunoSEQ multiplex PCR, and its TCRdb copy is limited to in-frame clones, with some not included. The data hold nearly 70,000 clones, with 90% to 95% observed a single time. The source of the sample is a study of blood T cell repertoires in COVID-19. The receptor was isolated from a man between 35 and 55 years old with COVID-19, enrolled during active disease. The rearrangement joins TRBV7-9 to TRBJ1-6; D call uncertain. Sequencing used peripheral blood. Written as DNA, the CDR3 is TGTGCCAGCAGCTTGGGTCAGGCCCCCAATTCACCCCTCCACTTT. Protein product: CASSLGQAPNSPLHF.